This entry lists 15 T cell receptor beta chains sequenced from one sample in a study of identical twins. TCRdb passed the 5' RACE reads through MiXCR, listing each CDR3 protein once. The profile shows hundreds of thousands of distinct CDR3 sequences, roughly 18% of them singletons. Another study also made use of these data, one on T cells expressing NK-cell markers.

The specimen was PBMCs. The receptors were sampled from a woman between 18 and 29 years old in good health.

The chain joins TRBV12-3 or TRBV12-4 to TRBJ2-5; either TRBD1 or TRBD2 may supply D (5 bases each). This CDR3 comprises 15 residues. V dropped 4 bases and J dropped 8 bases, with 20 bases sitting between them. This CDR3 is CASSSKGRYLGTQYF. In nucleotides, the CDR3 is TGTGCCAGCAGTTCAAAGGGACGGTACTTGGGAACCCAGTACTTC.

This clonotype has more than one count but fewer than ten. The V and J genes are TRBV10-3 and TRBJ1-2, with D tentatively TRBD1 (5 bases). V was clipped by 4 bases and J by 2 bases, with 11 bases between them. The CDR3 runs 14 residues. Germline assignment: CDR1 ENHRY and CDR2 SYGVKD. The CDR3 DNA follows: TGTGCCATCAGTGCAGGGACTGGCAACTATGGCTACACCTTC. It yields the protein CAISAGTGNYGYTF.

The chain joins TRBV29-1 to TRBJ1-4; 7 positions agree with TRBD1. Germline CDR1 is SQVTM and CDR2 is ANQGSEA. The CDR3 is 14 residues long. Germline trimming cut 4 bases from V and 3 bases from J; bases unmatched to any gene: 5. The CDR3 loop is CSVATGLPNEKLFF. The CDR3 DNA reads TGCAGCGTTGCGACAGGGCTCCCTAATGAAAAACTGTTTTTT.

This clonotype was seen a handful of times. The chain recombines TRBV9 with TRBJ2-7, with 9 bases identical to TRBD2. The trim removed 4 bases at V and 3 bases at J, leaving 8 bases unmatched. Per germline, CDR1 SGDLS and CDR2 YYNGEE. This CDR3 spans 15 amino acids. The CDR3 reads CASSPGDSGGYEQYF. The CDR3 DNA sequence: TGTGCCAGCAGCCCCGGGGATAGCGGGGGCTACGAGCAGTACTTC.

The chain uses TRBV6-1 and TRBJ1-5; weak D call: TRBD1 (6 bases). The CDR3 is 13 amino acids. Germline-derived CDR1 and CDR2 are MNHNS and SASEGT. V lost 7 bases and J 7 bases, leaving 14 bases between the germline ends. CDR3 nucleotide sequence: TGTGCCAGCACATCGGGGGGCGGCCAGCCCCAGCATTTT. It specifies CASTSGGGQPQHF.

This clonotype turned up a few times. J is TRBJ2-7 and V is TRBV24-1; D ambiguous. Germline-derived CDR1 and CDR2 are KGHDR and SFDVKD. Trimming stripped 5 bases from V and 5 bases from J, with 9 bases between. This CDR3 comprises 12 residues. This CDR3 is CATSGPVDEQYF. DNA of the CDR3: TGTGCCACCAGTGGTCCGGTTGACGAGCAGTACTTC.

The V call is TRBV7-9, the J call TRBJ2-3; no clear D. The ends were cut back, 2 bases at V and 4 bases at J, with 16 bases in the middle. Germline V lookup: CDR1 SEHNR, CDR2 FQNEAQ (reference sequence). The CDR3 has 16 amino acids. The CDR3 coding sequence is TGTGCCAGCAGCTTACCCCCTTTACATGTGGCAGATACGCAGTATTTT. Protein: CASSLPPLHVADTQYF.

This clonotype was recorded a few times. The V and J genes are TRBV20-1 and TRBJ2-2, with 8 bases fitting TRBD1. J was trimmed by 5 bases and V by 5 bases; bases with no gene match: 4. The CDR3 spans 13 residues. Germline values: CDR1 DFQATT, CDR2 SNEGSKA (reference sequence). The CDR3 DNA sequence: TGCAGTGCTGGACAGGGTGGGACCGGGGAGCTGTTTTTT. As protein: CSAGQGGTGELFF.

As DNA, the CDR3 is TGTGCCAGCTCGAAGAGGGTAGCGGGACGCACAGATACGCAGTATTTT. Translating gives CASSKRVAGRTDTQYF. This chain joins TRBV6-1 and TRBJ2-3; 8 nucleotides align to TRBD2. The CDR3 consists of 16 residues. Germline V gives CDR1 MNHNS, CDR2 SASEGT. V shed 8 bases, J shed 1 base, and the junction held 11 bases outside the gene matches.

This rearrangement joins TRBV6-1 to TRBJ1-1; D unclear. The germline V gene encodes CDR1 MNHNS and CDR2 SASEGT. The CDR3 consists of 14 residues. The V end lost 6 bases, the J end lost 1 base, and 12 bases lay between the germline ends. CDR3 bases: TGTGCCAGCAGGCCTGTCGGGCCGAACACTGAAGCTTTCTTT. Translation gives CASRPVGPNTEAFF.

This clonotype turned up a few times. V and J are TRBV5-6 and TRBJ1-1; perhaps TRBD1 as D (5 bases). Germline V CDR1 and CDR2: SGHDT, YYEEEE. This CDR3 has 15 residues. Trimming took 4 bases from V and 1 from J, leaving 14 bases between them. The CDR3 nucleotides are TGTGCCAGCAGCGCCTCGACGGGGGGGAACACTGAAGCTTTCTTT. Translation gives CASSASTGGNTEAFF.

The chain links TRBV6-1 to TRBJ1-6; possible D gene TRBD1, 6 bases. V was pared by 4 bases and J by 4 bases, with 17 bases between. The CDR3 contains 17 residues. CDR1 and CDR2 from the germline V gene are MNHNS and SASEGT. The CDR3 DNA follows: TGTGCCAGCAGTGTCTCAGGGGAATGGGGATATAATTCACCCCTCCACTTT. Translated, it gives CASSVSGEWGYNSPLHF.

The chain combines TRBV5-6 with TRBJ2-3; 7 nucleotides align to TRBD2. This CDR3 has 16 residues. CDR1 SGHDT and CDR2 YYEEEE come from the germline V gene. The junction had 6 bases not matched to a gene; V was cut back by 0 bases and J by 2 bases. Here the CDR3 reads CASSLGGRANTDTQYF. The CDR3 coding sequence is TGTGCCAGCAGCTTGGGCGGGAGAGCTAACACAGATACGCAGTATTTT.

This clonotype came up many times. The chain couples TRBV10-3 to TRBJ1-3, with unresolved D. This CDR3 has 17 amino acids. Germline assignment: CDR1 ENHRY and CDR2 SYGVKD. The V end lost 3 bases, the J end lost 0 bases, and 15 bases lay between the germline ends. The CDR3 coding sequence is TGTGCCATCAGTGACCCACTTCGACGTTCCTCTGGAAACACCATATATTTT. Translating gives CAISDPLRRSSGNTIYF.

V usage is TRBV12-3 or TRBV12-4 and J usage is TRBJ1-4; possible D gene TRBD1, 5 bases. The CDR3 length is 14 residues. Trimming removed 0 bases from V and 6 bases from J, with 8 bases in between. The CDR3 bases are TGTGCCAGCAGTTTAGCCTCCAGGGATGAAAAACTGTTTTTT. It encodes CASSLASRDEKLFF.